These 27 T cell receptor beta chains were sequenced from one sample in a study of shared clonotypes between healthy human individuals. Method: immunoSEQ multiplex PCR; TCRdb's copy keeps in-frame clones and lacks some. In the table there are around 2,100,000 clones, around 96% of which are singletons. As defined, naive CD8 cells were CD45RO-negative and positively selected for CCR7, with terminally differentiated effector memory CD45RA+ cells excluded. Input material: naive CD8+ T cells sorted from blood. All receptors come from a man younger than 30 in good health.

This chain connects TRBV29-1 to TRBJ1-2; TRBD1 aligns across 10 bases. The CDR3 sequence is 15 residues long. V trimming: 5 bases; J trimming: 1 base; junction bases outside the gene matches: 7. CDR1 and CDR2 (germline): SQVTM, ANQGSEA. CDR3 in DNA: TGCAGCGTTTGGAAGGGACAGGGGTATAACTATGGCTACACCTTC. Amino acids: CSVWKGQGYNYGYTF.

The gene calls are TRBV11-2 and TRBJ2-2; D is uncertain. Trimming cost V 5 bases and J 6 bases, with 10 bases left between them. Germline V gives CDR1 SGHAT, CDR2 FQNNGV. The CDR3 sequence is 13 residues long. The CDR3 DNA sequence: TGTGCCAGCAGCCCCGACGCCTCCGGGGAGCTGTTTTTT. It codes for CASSPDASGELFF.

This chain connects TRBV2 to TRBJ1-2; 8 positions match TRBD1. The junction had 9 bases not matched to a gene; V was cut back by 7 bases and J by 5 bases. This CDR3 contains 14 residues. Germline V gene lookup returns CDR1 SNHLY and CDR2 FYNNEI. The CDR3 is CASNPGQGSYGYTF. The CDR3 region has the DNA TGTGCCAGCAACCCAGGACAGGGAAGTTATGGCTACACCTTC.

Here the CDR3 DNA reads TGTGCCAGCAGTGGGGCGGGGGGAACCACGAATGAAAAACTGTTTTTT. Protein sequence: CASSGAGGTTNEKLFF. This chain uses TRBV6-1 with TRBJ1-4, with D possibly TRBD1 on 5 matching bases. The V and J ends lost 4 bases and 5 bases respectively, with 17 bases between them. Germline V gene data show CDR1 as MNHNS and CDR2 as SASEGT. The CDR3 sequence is 16 residues long.

This chain uses TRBV28 with TRBJ2-1; perhaps TRBD2 as D (6 bases). The CDR3 covers 13 residues. V lost 6 bases to trimming and J lost 7 bases, with 13 bases between them. Germline V gene lookup returns CDR1 MDHEN and CDR2 SYDVKM. CDR3 sequence (DNA): TGTGCCAGCAGCCCCTCGGAGGGAAATGAGCAGTTCTTC. Translated, it gives CASSPSEGNEQFF.

This clone appeared a single time. The chain couples TRBV2 to TRBJ2-1; 9 bases are shared with TRBD2. The CDR3 covers 15 residues. Germline CDR1 SNHLY, CDR2 FYNNEI. J gave up 5 bases and V 4 bases, and 6 bases lay outside the gene matches. CDR3 in amino acids: CASSAATSGHNEQFF. The CDR3 nucleotides are TGTGCCAGCAGTGCGGCGACTAGCGGCCACAATGAGCAGTTCTTC.

The rearrangement links TRBV5-1 to TRBJ2-5; 7 bases line up with TRBD1. The germline CDR1 and CDR2 sequences are SGHRS and YFSETQ. V lost 1 base and J lost 4; bases outside the gene matches: 1. The CDR3 consists of 13 residues. In DNA form, the CDR3 reads TGCGCCAGCAGCTTGTGGACAGGAGAGACCCAGTACTTC. Translation gives CASSLWTGETQYF.

The J gene is TRBJ2-1, the V gene TRBV7-2, with D possibly being TRBD1 (6 bases). V lost 5 bases, J lost 10 bases, and 9 bases lay in between. Germline V lookup: CDR1 SGHTA, CDR2 FQGNSA. The CDR3 runs 11 residues. The CDR3 region has the DNA TGTGCCAGCAGCCCAGGACAGGAGCAGTTCTTC. Encoded protein: CASSPGQEQFF.

The CDR3 nucleotides read TGTGCCAGCAGTGGGGACAGGGGGGGGAATCAGCCCCAGCATTTT. Its protein is CASSGDRGGNQPQHF. The rearrangement joins TRBV2 to TRBJ1-5, with TRBD1 matching 11 bases. Trimming took 4 bases from V and 4 from J; bases not matched to a gene: 3. The germline V gene has CDR1 SNHLY and CDR2 FYNNEI. The CDR3 contains 15 residues.

The rearrangement joins TRBV4-1 to TRBJ2-7, with D hard to call. The CDR3 has 14 residues. Germline-derived CDR1 and CDR2 are MGHRA and YSYEKL. Trimming cost V 4 bases and J 1 base, with 11 bases left between them. The DNA of the CDR3 is TGCGCCAGCAGCCTTCGAGTTGGTTCCTACGAGCAGTACTTC. Protein: CASSLRVGSYEQYF.

The chain links TRBV21-1 to TRBJ2-6; no check of the table's D call, TRBD1, against the DNA was made. TRBV21-1 is a documented pseudogene. The length of the CDR3 is 20 residues. CDR3 protein: CASSKEAGQGANSGANVLTF. The CDR3 DNA reads as TGTGCCAGCAGCAAAGAGGCGGGACAGGGGGCTAACTCTGGGGCCAACGTCCTGACTTTC.

V and J are TRBV4-1 and TRBJ2-7; TRBD2 matches at 8 bases. Looked up from germline, CDR1 is MGHRA and CDR2 is YSYEKL. The CDR3 is made up of 15 amino acids. The trim removed 4 bases at V and 2 bases at J, leaving 7 bases unmatched. In DNA form, the CDR3 reads TGCGCCAGCAGCCCAGAGACTAGCGAGCCCTACGAGCAGTACTTC. This codes for CASSPETSEPYEQYF.

The rearrangement uses TRBV7-8 and TRBJ2-3; D gene ambiguous. The CDR3 runs to 10 residues. V shed 1 base and J shed 10 bases, with 3 bases lying between them. CDR1 SGHVS and CDR2 FQNEAQ come from the germline V gene. The CDR3 protein is CASSLDPQYF. Written as DNA, the CDR3 is TGTGCCAGCAGCTTAGACCCGCAGTATTTT.

Written as DNA, the CDR3 is TGTGCCAGCAGTTACGATCAGGGGGCCATGAACACTGAAGCTTTCTTT. Translated, it gives CASSYDQGAMNTEAFF. This sequence joins TRBV6-5 and TRBJ1-1, with TRBD1 matching over 8 bases. This CDR3 spans 16 amino acids. The J segment lost 0 bases and the V segment lost 2 bases, leaving 5 bases of the junction unmatched. CDR1 and CDR2 (germline): MNHEY, SVGAGI.

The CDR3 nucleotides read TGTGCCAGCAGCTGGGACGGGGACACCGGGGAGCTGTTTTTT. This translates into CASSWDGDTGELFF. The chain has TRBV7-9 and TRBJ2-2, with D perhaps TRBD1 or TRBD2 (5 bases each). Germline CDR1 SEHNR, CDR2 FQNEAQ (reference sequence). This CDR3 has 14 residues. V lost 4 bases and J lost 3, with 9 bases in between.

This chain's CDR3 is CASDNMPGVVLGPNSYEQYF. CDR3 in DNA: TGTGCCTCGGATAACATGCCTGGAGTGGTTCTGGGACCAAACTCCTACGAGCAGTACTTC. The chain employs TRBV30 and TRBJ2-7; D tentatively reads TRBD1 or TRBD2 (5 bases each). With 7 bases removed from V and 0 bases from J, the gap between germline ends came to 34 bases. The CDR3 is 20 residues long. Looked up from germline, CDR1 is GTSNPN and CDR2 is SVGIG (reference sequence). Variable domain in full (rest from reference TRBV30 and TRBJ2-7): SQTIHQWPATLVQPVGSPLSLECTVEGTSNPNLYWYRQAAGRGLQLLFYSVGIGQISSEVPQNLSASRPQDRQFILSSKKLLLSDSGFYLCASDNMPGVVLGPNSYEQYFGPGTRLTVT.

The chain recombines TRBV19 with TRBJ2-1; no firm D call. V was pared by 7 bases and J by 5 bases, with 15 bases between. Per germline, CDR1 LNHDA and CDR2 SQIVND (reference sequence). This CDR3 contains 14 residues. The CDR3 region has the DNA TGTGCCAGTACCCCAAGGCCCGAGAACAATGAGCAGTTCTTC. This encodes CASTPRPENNEQFF.

The rearrangement uses TRBV15 and TRBJ1-4; D is uncertain. The V and J ends lost 7 bases and 5 bases respectively, with 14 bases between them. Germline V CDR1 and CDR2: LNHNV, YYDKDF (reference sequence). The CDR3 is 14 amino acids. CDR3 residues: CATTLGSTNEKLFF. CDR3 nucleotides: TGTGCCACCACATTAGGGAGCACAAATGAAAAACTGTTTTTT.

This sequence joins TRBV7-6 and TRBJ2-7, with 9 bases fitting TRBD1. After removal of 1 base from V and 6 bases from J, the junction contained 10 bases not matched to a gene. Germline-derived CDR1 and CDR2 are SGHVS and FNYEAQ. The CDR3 sequence is 16 residues long. The CDR3 protein is CASSLGDGTGRPEQYF. For the CDR3, the DNA is TGTGCCAGCAGCTTAGGCGACGGGACAGGGCGGCCCGAGCAGTACTTC.

The rearrangement links TRBV14 to TRBJ1-6, with 7 bases identical to TRBD1. V was clipped by 2 bases and J by 13 bases; unmatched bases: 8. The CDR3 sequence is 14 residues long. Per the germline V gene, CDR1 is SGHDN and CDR2 is FVKESK. The CDR3 region has the DNA TGTGCCAGCAGCCAACAGACAGGGAGGGAGCCCCTCCACTTT. It encodes CASSQQTGREPLHF. The full variable domain, in which reference TRBV14 and TRBJ1-6 provide the parts outside the CDR3, is EAGVTQFPSHSVIEKGQTVTLRCDPISGHDNLYWYRRVMGKEIKFLLHFVKESKQDESGMPNNRFLAERTGGTYSTLKVQPAELEDSGVYFCASSQQTGREPLHFGNGTRLTVT.

About this clone: Additional DNA sequences in this sample encode the identical CDR3. The V and J genes are TRBV10-2 and TRBJ2-3, with 10 bases lining up with TRBD2. The CDR3 consists of 16 residues. Per germline, CDR1 WSHSY and CDR2 SAAADI. Trimming removed 2 bases from V and 3 bases from J; junction bases left unmatched: 5. The chain's CDR3 is CASSEGLAGGTDTQYF. CDR3 sequence (DNA): TGCGCCAGCAGTGAGGGGTTAGCGGGAGGAACAGATACGCAGTATTTT.

The CDR3 DNA follows: TGCGCCAGCAGCCCTACTCTGGGACAGGGCCGAGAAAAACTGTTTTTT. It specifies CASSPTLGQGREKLFF. This chain uses TRBV4-3 with TRBJ1-4; 9 bases are shared with TRBD1. CDR1 and CDR2 (germline): LGHNA, YSLEER. The CDR3 sequence is 16 residues long. Trimming took 4 bases from V and 8 from J; bases not matched to a gene: 11.

The rearrangement links TRBV6-5 to TRBJ2-3; D is perhaps TRBD1 or TRBD2 (6 bases each). Deletions cut 2 bases from V and 2 bases from J, with 14 bases between. CDR3 size: 16 residues. The germline gives CDR1 MNHEY, CDR2 SVGAGI. The CDR3 protein is CASSYGRGLTTDTQYF. In DNA form, the CDR3 reads TGTGCCAGCAGTTACGGCAGGGGACTCACCACAGATACGCAGTATTTT.

The CDR3, as DNA: TGTGCCAGCAGCTTAGTGACAGGGGAAGCTGAAGCTTTCTTT. Protein sequence: CASSLVTGEAEAFF. The chain combines TRBV7-9 with TRBJ1-1, with 8 bases lining up with TRBD1. Germline V lookup: CDR1 SEHNR, CDR2 FQNEAQ (reference sequence). The CDR3 length is 14 residues. V lost 1 base to trimming and J lost 6 bases; unmatched junction nucleotides: 4. The entire variable domain, with the rest obtained from reference TRBV7-9 and TRBJ1-1, is as follows: DTGVSQNPRHKITKRGQNVTFRCDPISEHNRLYWYRQTLGQGPEFLTYFQNEAQLEKSRLLSDRFSAERPKGSFSTLEIQRTEQGDSAMYLCASSLVTGEAEAFFGQGTRLTVV.

This chain joins TRBV10-3 and TRBJ1-3; D ambiguous. Deletions cut 3 bases from V and 4 bases from J, with 10 bases between. CDR1 is ENHRY, CDR2 SYGVKD, per germline. CDR3 length: 14 residues. Here the CDR3 reads CAISDPDDGNTIYF. CDR3 in DNA: TGTGCCATCAGTGACCCCGACGACGGAAACACCATATATTTT.

A single count supports this clone. The sample has other DNA sequences that encode this CDR3 too. This chain connects TRBV4-1 to TRBJ2-5, with D perhaps TRBD2 (6 bases). This CDR3 spans 15 amino acids. Per the germline V gene, CDR1 is MGHRA and CDR2 is YSYEKL. The V gene lost 0 bases and the J gene lost 5 bases, with 13 bases spanning the gap. This CDR3 is CASSQEPGSGETQYF. In DNA form, the CDR3 reads TGCGCCAGCAGCCAAGAACCCGGGAGCGGCGAGACCCAGTACTTC.

In regard to this clone: Different DNA sequences within this sample yield the same CDR3. The chain couples TRBV4-1 to TRBJ2-1, with D possibly being TRBD2 (5 bases). CDR3 length equals 14 residues. The V and J ends lost 1 base and 4 bases respectively, with 8 bases between them. The germline CDR1 and CDR2 sequences are MGHRA and YSYEKL. The DNA for the CDR3 is TGCGCCAGCAGCCAAGGAGGGAGTTACAATGAGCAGTTCTTC. Its translation: CASSQGGSYNEQFF.